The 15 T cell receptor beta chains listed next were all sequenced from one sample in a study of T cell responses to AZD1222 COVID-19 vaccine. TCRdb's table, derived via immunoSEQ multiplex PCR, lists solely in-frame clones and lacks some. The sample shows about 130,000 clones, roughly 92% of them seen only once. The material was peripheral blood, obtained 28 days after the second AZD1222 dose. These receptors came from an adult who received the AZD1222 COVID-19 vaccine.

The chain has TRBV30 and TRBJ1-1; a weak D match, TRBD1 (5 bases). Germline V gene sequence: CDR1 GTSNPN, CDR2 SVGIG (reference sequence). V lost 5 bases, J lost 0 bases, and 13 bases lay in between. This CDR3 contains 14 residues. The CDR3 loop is CAWSKGRVNTEAFF. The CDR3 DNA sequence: TGTGCCTGGTCTAAGGGACGGGTGAACACTGAAGCTTTCTTT.

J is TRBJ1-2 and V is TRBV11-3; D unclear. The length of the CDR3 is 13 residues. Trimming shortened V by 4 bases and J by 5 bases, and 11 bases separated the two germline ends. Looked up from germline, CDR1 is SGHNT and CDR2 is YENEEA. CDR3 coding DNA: TGTGCCAGCAGCTCCGGGAGGTCATATGGCTACACCTTC. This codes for CASSSGRSYGYTF.

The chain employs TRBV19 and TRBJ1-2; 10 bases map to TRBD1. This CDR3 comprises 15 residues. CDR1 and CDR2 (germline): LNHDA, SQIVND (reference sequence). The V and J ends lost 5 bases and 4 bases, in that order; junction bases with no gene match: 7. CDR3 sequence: CASSPTGGSGYGYTF. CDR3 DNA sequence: TGTGCCAGTAGTCCGACAGGGGGCAGTGGCTATGGCTACACCTTC.

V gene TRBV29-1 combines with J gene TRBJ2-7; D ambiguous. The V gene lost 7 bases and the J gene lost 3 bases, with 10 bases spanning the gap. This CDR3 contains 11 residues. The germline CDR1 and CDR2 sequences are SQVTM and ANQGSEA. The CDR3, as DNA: TGCAGCGGTAGCTTGGACTACGAGCAGTACTTC. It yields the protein CSGSLDYEQYF.

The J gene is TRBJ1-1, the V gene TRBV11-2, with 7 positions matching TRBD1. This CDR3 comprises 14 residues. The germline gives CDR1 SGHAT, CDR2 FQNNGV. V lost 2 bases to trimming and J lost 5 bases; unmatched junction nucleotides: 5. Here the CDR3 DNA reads TGTGCCAGCAGCTTATCAGGGGGAAAAACTGAAGCTTTCTTT. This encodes CASSLSGGKTEAFF.

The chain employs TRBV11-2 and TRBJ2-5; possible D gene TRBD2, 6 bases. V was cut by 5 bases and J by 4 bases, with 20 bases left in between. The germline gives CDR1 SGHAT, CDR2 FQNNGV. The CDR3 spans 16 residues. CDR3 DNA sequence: TGTGCCAGCAGCCCCCGGGACTCGGAGCAGGGAGAGACCCAGTACTTC. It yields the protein CASSPRDSEQGETQYF.

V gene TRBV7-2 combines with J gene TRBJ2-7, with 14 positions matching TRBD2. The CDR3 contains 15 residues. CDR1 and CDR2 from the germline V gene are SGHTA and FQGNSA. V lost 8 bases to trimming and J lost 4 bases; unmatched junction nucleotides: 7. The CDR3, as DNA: TGTGCCAGCTCGGGACTAGCGGGAGCTAATTACGAGCAGTACTTC. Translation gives CASSGLAGANYEQYF.

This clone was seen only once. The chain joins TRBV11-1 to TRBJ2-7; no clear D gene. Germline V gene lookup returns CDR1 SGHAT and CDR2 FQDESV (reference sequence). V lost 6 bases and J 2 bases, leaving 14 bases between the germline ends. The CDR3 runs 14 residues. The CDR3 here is CASRPPGGAYEQYF. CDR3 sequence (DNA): TGTGCCAGCAGGCCACCCGGTGGGGCCTACGAGCAGTACTTC.

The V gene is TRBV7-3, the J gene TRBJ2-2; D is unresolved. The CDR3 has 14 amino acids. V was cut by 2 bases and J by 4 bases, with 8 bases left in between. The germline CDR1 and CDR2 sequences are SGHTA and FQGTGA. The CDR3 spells CASSLLGGTGELFF. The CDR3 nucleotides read TGTGCCAGCAGCTTACTTGGTGGCACCGGGGAGCTGTTTTTT.

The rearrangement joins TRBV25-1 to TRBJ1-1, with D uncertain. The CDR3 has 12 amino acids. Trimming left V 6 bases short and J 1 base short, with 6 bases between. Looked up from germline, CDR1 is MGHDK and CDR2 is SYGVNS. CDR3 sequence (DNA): TGTGCCAGCAGATACACGAACACTGAAGCTTTCTTT. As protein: CASRYTNTEAFF. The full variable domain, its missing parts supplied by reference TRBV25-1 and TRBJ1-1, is EADIYQTPRYLVIGTGKKITLECSQTMGHDKMYWYQQDPGMELHLIHYSYGVNSTEKGDLSSESTVSRIRTEHFPLTLESARPSHTSQYLCASRYTNTEAFFGQGTRLTVV.

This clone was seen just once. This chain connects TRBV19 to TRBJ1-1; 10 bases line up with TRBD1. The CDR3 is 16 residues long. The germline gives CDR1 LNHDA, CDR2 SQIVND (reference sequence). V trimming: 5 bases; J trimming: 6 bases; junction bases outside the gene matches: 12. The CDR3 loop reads CASSPLGDRGLAEAFF. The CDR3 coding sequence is TGTGCCAGTAGTCCGCTTGGGGACAGGGGCCTAGCTGAAGCTTTCTTT.

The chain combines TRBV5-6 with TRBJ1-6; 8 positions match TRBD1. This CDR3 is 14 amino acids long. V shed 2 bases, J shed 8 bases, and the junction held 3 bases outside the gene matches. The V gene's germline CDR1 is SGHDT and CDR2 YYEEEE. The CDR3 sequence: CASSLRQGYSPLHF. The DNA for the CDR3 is TGTGCCAGCAGCTTAAGACAGGGGTATTCACCCCTCCACTTT.

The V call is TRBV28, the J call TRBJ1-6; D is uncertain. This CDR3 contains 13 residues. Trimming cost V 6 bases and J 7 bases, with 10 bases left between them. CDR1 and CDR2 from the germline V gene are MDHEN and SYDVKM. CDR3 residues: CASSRHDNSPLHF. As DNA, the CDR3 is TGTGCCAGCAGCCGCCATGACAATTCACCCCTCCACTTT.

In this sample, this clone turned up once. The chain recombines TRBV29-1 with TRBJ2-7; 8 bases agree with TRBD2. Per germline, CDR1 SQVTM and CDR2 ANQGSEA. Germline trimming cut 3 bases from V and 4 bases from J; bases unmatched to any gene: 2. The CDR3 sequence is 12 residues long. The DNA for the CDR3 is TGCAGCGTTGAGCTAGCGGGTTACGAGCAGTACTTC. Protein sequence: CSVELAGYEQYF.

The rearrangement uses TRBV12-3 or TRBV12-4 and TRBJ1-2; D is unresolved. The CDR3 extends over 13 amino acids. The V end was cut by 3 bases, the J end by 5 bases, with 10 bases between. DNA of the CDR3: TGTGCCAGCAGTTTTCAGCAGGCATATGGCTACACCTTC. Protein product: CASSFQQAYGYTF.